This passage covers 12 T cell receptor beta chains from one sample sequenced in a study of patients and donors after allogeneic stem cell transplantation. From the RT-PCR reads, TCRdb called clonotypes with MiXCR, one entry per CDR3 protein. The sample yields more than 75,000 distinct CDR3 sequences, 4.5% to 5% seen once. The sample was blood, either unsorted or a sorted T cell fraction (not recorded which). The receptors here all came from a human donor who was either an allogeneic HSCT recipient or a stem cell or donor lymphocyte infusion donor (not recorded which). It is not recorded whose cells these are; they may come from a transplant donor.

This clonotype has at least ten counts. This sequence joins TRBV3-1 and TRBJ1-1; D gene ambiguous. The V gene's germline CDR1 is LGHDT and CDR2 YNNKEL (reference sequence). This CDR3 has 12 residues. V was trimmed by 1 base and J by 1 base, leaving 1 base between them. The CDR3 bases are TGTGCCAGCAGCCAAGCGAACACTGAAGCTTTCTTT. The encoded protein is CASSQANTEAFF.

This clonotype has more than one count but fewer than ten. This chain uses TRBV15 with TRBJ1-2; unclear D gene. This CDR3 contains 13 residues. V lost 0 bases and J 5 bases, leaving 7 bases between the germline ends. Germline V CDR1 and CDR2: LNHNV, YYDKDF (reference sequence). CDR3 amino acids: CATSRDHLYGYTF. As DNA, the CDR3 is TGTGCCACCAGCAGAGATCACCTATATGGCTACACCTTC.

CDR3 sequence: CAISGTPRNLYEQYF. CDR3 DNA sequence: TGTGCCATCAGTGGTACTCCCCGTAACCTCTACGAGCAGTACTTC. V and J are TRBV10-3 and TRBJ2-7; D gene ambiguous. In germline, CDR1 is ENHRY, CDR2 SYGVKD. This CDR3 spans 15 amino acids. Trimming removed 4 bases at V and 3 bases at J, with 16 bases between.

This clonotype was seen many times. The chain joins TRBV5-1 to TRBJ2-5; no definite D call. Germline values: CDR1 SGHRS, CDR2 YFSETQ. Trimming removed 0 bases from V and 0 bases from J, with 6 bases in between. The CDR3 sequence is 14 residues long. CDR3 bases: TGCGCCAGCAGCTTGGGTGGCTACCAAGAGACCCAGTACTTC. Translation: CASSLGGYQETQYF.

The chain links TRBV11-2 to TRBJ2-1, with 10 bases aligning to TRBD1. Germline CDR1 reads SGHAT; CDR2 reads FQNNGV. With 4 bases clipped from V and 7 bases from J, the junction kept 7 bases outside the gene matches. There are 15 residues in the CDR3. CDR3 residues: CASSSRQGAGNEQFF. In DNA, the CDR3 is TGTGCCAGCAGCTCCCGACAGGGGGCTGGAAATGAGCAGTTCTTC.

This clonotype was seen more than once but under ten times. The junction and the germline gene differ at one end; a read error may be behind it. This chain joins TRBV5-5 and TRBJ1-1; possibly TRBD1 for D (5 bases). From germline, CDR1 is SGHKS and CDR2 YYEKEE (reference sequence). There are 15 residues in the CDR3. The CDR3 bases are TGTGCCAGCAGCCCGGGACGGTTCGCGAACCCTGAAGCTTTCTTT. It yields the protein CASSPGRFANPEAFF.

Remarks on this clonotype: The germline gene is not matched at one end of the junction; a read error may be the cause. The rearrangement links TRBV27 to TRBJ2-4, with D unresolved. The length of the CDR3 is 15 residues. Germline assignment: CDR1 MNHEY and CDR2 SMNVEV (reference sequence). CDR3 DNA: TGTGCCAGCTACCATCGGTTCTGGTTCAAAAACACTCAGTACTTC. This encodes CASYHRFWFKNTQYF.

This clonotype has just a few counts. The V call is TRBV5-1, the J call TRBJ2-3; D is ambiguous. This CDR3 is built from 13 residues. Germline CDR1 reads SGHRS; CDR2 reads YFSETQ. Trimming took 4 bases from V and 2 from J, leaving 8 bases between them. The DNA of the CDR3 is TGCGCCAGCAGCGTTAACCCCACAGATACGCAGTATTTT. Amino acid sequence: CASSVNPTDTQYF.

This clonotype showed up many times. This CDR3 reads CASSTVRTALANYGYTF. The CDR3 nucleotides are TGTGCCAGCAGTACAGTCCGGACAGCCCTAGCTAACTATGGCTACACCTTC. The chain is built from TRBV27 and TRBJ1-2, with D possibly TRBD1 on 6 matching bases. In germline, CDR1 is MNHEY, CDR2 SMNVEV (reference sequence). V was clipped by 5 bases and J by 0 bases, with 19 bases between them. This CDR3 is built from 17 residues.

This clonotype appeared a few times. The CDR3 DNA reads TGTGCCAGCAGTTATTCCCCGGCGGGGGGCAATGAGCAGTTCTTC. Amino acid sequence: CASSYSPAGGNEQFF. V gene TRBV6-2 or TRBV6-3 combines with J gene TRBJ2-1, with 8 positions matching TRBD2. The CDR3 has 15 amino acids. Per the germline V gene, CDR1 is MNHEY and CDR2 is SVGEGT. After removal of 3 bases from V and 6 bases from J, the junction contained 7 bases not matched to a gene.

As concerns this clonotype: One base away lies a much larger clone, so this may be a sequencing read error. This chain joins TRBV20-1 and TRBJ2-5; 8 bases match TRBD2. After removal of 7 bases from V and 4 bases from J, the junction contained 11 bases not matched to a gene. This CDR3 has 14 residues. Germline V gives CDR1 DFQATT, CDR2 SNEGSKA (reference sequence). The CDR3 loop is CSVWTNGGGETQYF. In DNA, the CDR3 is TGCAGTGTCTGGACTAACGGGGGGGGAGAGACCCAGTACTTC.

The chain has TRBV20-1 and TRBJ2-3, with 10 bases that match TRBD2. Germline assignment: CDR1 DFQATT and CDR2 SNEGSKA (reference sequence). The CDR3 runs to 17 residues. V was clipped by 3 bases and J by 3 bases; unmatched bases: 12. This CDR3 is CSASSTSGTPGTDTQYF. CDR3 in DNA: TGCAGTGCTAGTAGTACTAGCGGGACCCCGGGGACAGATACGCAGTATTTT.